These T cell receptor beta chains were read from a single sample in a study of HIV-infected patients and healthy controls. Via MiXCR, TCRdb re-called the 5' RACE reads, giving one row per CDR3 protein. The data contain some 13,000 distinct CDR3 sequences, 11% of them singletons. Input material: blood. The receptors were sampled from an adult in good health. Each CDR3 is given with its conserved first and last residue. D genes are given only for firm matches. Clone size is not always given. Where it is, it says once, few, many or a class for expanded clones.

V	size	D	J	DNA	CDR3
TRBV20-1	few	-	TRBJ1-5	TGCAGTGCTAATTCGGGGGGCGATCAGCCCCAGCATTTT	CSANSGGDQPQHF
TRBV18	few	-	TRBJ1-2	TGTGCCAGCTCACCGGATATTAACTATGGCTACACCTTC	CASSPDINYGYTF
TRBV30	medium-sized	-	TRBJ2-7	TGTGCCTGGAGTACGGGAACCTACGAGCAGTACTTC	CAWSTGTYEQYF
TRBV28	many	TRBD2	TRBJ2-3	TGTGCCAGCGGACCGACTAGCGGGAGCGCAGATACGCAGTATTTT	CASGPTSGSADTQYF
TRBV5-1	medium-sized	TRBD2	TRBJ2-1	TGCGCCAGCAGCTTTCTAGCGGCTAGTTACAATGAGCAGTTCTTC	CASSFLAASYNEQFF
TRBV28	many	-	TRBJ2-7	TGTGCCAGCAGTTCGAGCTCCTACGAGCAGTACTTC	CASSSSSYEQYF
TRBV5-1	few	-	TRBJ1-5	TGCGCCAGCAGCTTGGACGGACGCGGCAATCAGCCCCAGCATTTT	CASSLDGRGNQPQHF
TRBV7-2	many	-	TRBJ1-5	TGTGCCAGCAGCTTAGGGGAGGGTCAGCCCCAGCATTTT	CASSLGEGQPQHF
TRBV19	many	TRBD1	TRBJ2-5	TGTGCCAGTACCCCCGACAGGGGTCAAGAGACCCAGTACTTC	CASTPDRGQETQYF
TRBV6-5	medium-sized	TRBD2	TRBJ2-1	TGTGCCAGCAGTTCCCGGGAGGGAAGCTCCTACAATGAGCAGTTCTTC	CASSSREGSSYNEQFF
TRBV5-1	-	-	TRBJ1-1	TGCGCCAGCAGCCTGGTCCAAATCAGGGATTCCACTGAAGCTTTCTTT	CASSLVQIRDSTEAFF
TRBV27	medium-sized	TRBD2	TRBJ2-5	TGTGCCAGCAGTTTTGGCCAGCGGGGCGAGACCCAGTACTTC	CASSFGQRGETQYF
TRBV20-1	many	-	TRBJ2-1	TGCAGTCCCAGGGCGGGCGGGATAGGTGAGCAGTTCTTC	CSPRAGGIGEQFF
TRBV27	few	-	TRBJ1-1	TGTGCCAGCAGTCTAGCAAAGAACACTGAAGCTTTCTTT	CASSLAKNTEAFF
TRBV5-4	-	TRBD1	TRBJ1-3	TGTGCCAGCAGCTCGGGGGCAGGGGGCGTACCTGGAAACACCATATATTTT	CASSSGAGGVPGNTIYF
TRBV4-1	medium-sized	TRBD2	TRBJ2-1	TGCGCCAGCAGCCAGACCGAAACTAGCGCCAATGAGCAGTTCTTC	CASSQTETSANEQFF
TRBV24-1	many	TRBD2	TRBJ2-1	TGTGCCACCGGCGGGAGCTCCTACAATGAGCAGTTCTTC	CATGGSSYNEQFF
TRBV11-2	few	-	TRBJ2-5	TGTGCCAGCAGCTTAGCAGCTAAGGTGCAAGAGACCCAGTACTTC	CASSLAAKVQETQYF
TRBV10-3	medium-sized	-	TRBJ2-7	TGTGCCATCAGTTCTGCCCGCGCGGAGTCCGAGCAGTACTTC	CAISSARAESEQYF
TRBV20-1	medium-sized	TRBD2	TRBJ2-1	TGCAGTGCTCCTCGGGTAGCGGGGAGCTCCTACAATGAGCAGTTCTTC	CSAPRVAGSSYNEQFF
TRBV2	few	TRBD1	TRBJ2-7	TGTGCCAGCAGGGGGACAGGCCCTCGGTGGGAGCAGTACTTC	CASRGTGPRWEQYF
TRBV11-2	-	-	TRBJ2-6	TGTGCCAGCAGCTTTGGCTATAGCTCTGGGGCCAACGTCCTGACTTTC	CASSFGYSSGANVLTF
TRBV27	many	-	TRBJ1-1	TGTGCCAGCAGTTTGAGGGGGAACACTGAAGCTTTCTTT	CASSLRGNTEAFF
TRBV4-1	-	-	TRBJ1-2	TGCGCCAGCAGCCAAGATGGGGAGATAAACTATGGCTACACCTTC	CASSQDGEINYGYTF
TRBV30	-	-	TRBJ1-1	TGTGCCTGGAGTGTCCTGGCGAACACTGAAGCTTTCTTT	CAWSVLANTEAFF
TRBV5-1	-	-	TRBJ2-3	TGCGCCAGCAGCGGGGGGTTCGTTGGAGCGGCAGATACGCAGTATTTT	CASSGGFVGAADTQYF
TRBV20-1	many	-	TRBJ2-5	TGCAGTGCCAAATCTCTGAGGGTAGACGTCCAAGAGACCCAGTACTTC	CSAKSLRVDVQETQYF
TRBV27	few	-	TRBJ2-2	TGTGCCAGCCGATCGGGGGCAGGCACCGGGGAGCTGTTTTTT	CASRSGAGTGELFF
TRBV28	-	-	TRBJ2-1	TGTGCCAGCAGGAGCTCCTACAATGAGCAGTTCTTC	CASRSSYNEQFF
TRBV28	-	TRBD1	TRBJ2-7	TGTGCCAGCAGTTCCGGGACAGGCCCTTACGAGCAGTACTTC	CASSSGTGPYEQYF
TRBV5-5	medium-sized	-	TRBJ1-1	TGTGCCAGCAGCTTGGCCCAGGACACTGAAGCTTTCTTT	CASSLAQDTEAFF
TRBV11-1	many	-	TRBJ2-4	TGTGCCAGCAGCTTAGTATCTAGTCGGGCTAGCATTCAGTACTTC	CASSLVSSRASIQYF
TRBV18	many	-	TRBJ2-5	TGTGCCAGCTCACCACCAGGCCAAGAGACCCAGTACTTC	CASSPPGQETQYF
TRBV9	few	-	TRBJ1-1	TGTGCCAGCAGCGTAGTACAGTCCACCTTATCGAACACTGAAGCTTTCTTT	CASSVVQSTLSNTEAFF
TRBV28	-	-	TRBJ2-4	TGTGCCAGCAGTCCAAGACACCTAGCCAAAAACATTCAGTACTTC	CASSPRHLAKNIQYF
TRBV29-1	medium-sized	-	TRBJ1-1	TGCAGCGTTGAAGACAGGGCTCGAGCTTTCTTT	CSVEDRARAFF
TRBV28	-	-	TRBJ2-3	TGTGCCAGCAGTCTCTCCGGACAGGCGGGGGGAGATACGCAGTATTTT	CASSLSGQAGGDTQYF
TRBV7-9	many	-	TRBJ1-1	TGTGCCAGCAGTTTACGGAATCCGGGACCGCAGAACACTGAAGCTTTCTTT	CASSLRNPGPQNTEAFF
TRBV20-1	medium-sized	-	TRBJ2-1	TGCAGTGCTAGAAGGGCTAGGGGGAACAATGAGCAGTTCTTC	CSARRARGNNEQFF
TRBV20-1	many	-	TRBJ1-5	TGCAGTGCTAGAGACGGGCAGTTGAGGAGTCAGCCCCAGCATTTT	CSARDGQLRSQPQHF
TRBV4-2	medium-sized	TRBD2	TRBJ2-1	TGTGCCAGCAGCCAAGGTGGTAGCGGGAACTACAATGAGCAGTTCTTC	CASSQGGSGNYNEQFF
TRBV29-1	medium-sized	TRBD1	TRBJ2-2	TGCAGCGCTGACAGGGAAACCACCGGGGAGCTGTTTTTT	CSADRETTGELFF
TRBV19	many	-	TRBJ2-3	TGTGCCAGTAGTATCCCCGGGGGCTCAGATACGCAGTATTTT	CASSIPGGSDTQYF
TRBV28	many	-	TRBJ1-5	TGTGCCAGCAGAGACTTGGAGGGAGTTCGGCCCCAGCATTTT	CASRDLEGVRPQHF